This TCR beta chain appears in the sequencing data of a study of blood T cells in healthy people across ages. Alongside a J-beta primer mix, a sample-barcoded 5' primer served in a second PCR lasting about 7 to 11 cycles. From the 5' RACE reads, TCRdb called clonotypes with MiXCR, one entry per CDR3 protein. The data show over 1.5 million distinct CDR3 sequences, roughly 49% seen once. Trimming removed 1 base at V and 2 bases at J, with 31 bases between. The CDR3 loop spans 21 amino acids. Germline V CDR1 and CDR2: DFQATT, SNEGSKA (reference sequence). This sequence originates from a woman in her 40s in good health. The chain has TRBV20-1 and TRBJ2-3; D possibly corresponds to TRBD2 (7 bases). Sequenced sample: blood. The CDR3 loop is CSARGYYRTRKGGGTTDTQYF. The CDR3 DNA reads as TGCAGTGCTAGAGGGTACTACCGGACTAGAAAAGGGGGGGGGACCACAGATACGCAGTATTTT.